One and the same sample provided the 25 T cell receptor beta chains below, sequenced in a study of T cells expressing NK-cell markers. With the 5' RACE reads reprocessed, TCRdb shows one record per CDR3 protein and no DNA. This listing includes 500,000 to 600,000 distinct CDR3 sequences. Sequencing input: blood T cells: a sorted CD56 or NKG2C T cell subset, CD4+ or CD8+ T cells, or bulk PBMC T cells (not recorded which). These receptors were taken from a man aged 18 to 30 in good health.

The chain recombines TRBV2 with TRBJ2-1; absent DNA, TCRdb's TRBD2 call cannot be checked. The CDR3 covers 15 residues. Germline assignment: CDR1 SNHLY and CDR2 FYNNEI. The CDR3 sequence: CASSESSGRAGEQFF.

The CDR3 loop reads CASSYLAEQFF. The genes are TRBV7-2 and TRBJ2-1; absent DNA, TCRdb's TRBD2 call cannot be checked. The germline V gene encodes CDR1 SGHTA and CDR2 FQGNSA. The CDR3 totals 11 residues.

The V gene is TRBV27, the J gene TRBJ1-5. Germline V gene data show CDR1 as MNHEY and CDR2 as SMNVEV (reference sequence). The CDR3 consists of 14 residues. This chain's CDR3 is CASSLSDGDQPQHF.

The V call is TRBV25-1, the J call TRBJ2-1; the TCRdb D gene call, TRBD1, has no DNA to confirm it. CDR3 length: 17 residues. Germline assignment: CDR1 MGHDK and CDR2 SYGVNS. This chain's CDR3 is CASSEYWSPGVYNEQFF. Combining the CDR3 with reference TRBV25-1 and TRBJ2-1 gives the whole variable domain EADIYQTPRYLVIGTGKKITLECSQTMGHDKMYWYQQDPGMELHLIHYSYGVNSTEKGDLSSESTVSRIRTEHFPLTLESARPSHTSQYLCASSEYWSPGVYNEQFFGPGTRLTVL.

CDR3 protein: CASSLRSGRETQYF. This chain connects TRBV7-9 to TRBJ2-5; no DNA is available, so the TRBD2 call from TCRdb remains unchecked. The CDR3 has 14 amino acids. From germline, CDR1 is SEHNR and CDR2 FQNEAQ (reference sequence).

CDR3 residues: CASRQGSSIAPGELFF. The V gene is TRBV6-1, the J gene TRBJ2-2; checking the TCRdb D call of TRBD1 is not possible without DNA. The germline CDR1 and CDR2 sequences are MNHNS and SASEGT. The CDR3 has 16 residues.

This rearrangement joins TRBV28 to TRBJ1-1. This CDR3 region has 15 residues. The germline V gene encodes CDR1 MDHEN and CDR2 SYDVKM. CDR3: CASSLLIRKNTEAFF. The full variable domain, in which reference TRBV28 and TRBJ1-1 provide the parts outside the CDR3, is DVKVTQSSRYLVKRTGEKVFLECVQDMDHENMFWYRQDPGLGLRLIYFSYDVKMKEKGDIPEGYSVSREKKERFSLILESASTNQTSMYLCASSLLIRKNTEAFFGQGTRLTVV.

The chain recombines TRBV7-9 with TRBJ1-2. The CDR3 consists of 14 residues. The germline gives CDR1 SEHNR, CDR2 FQNEAQ (reference sequence). CDR3 sequence reads: CASSLVLLNYGYTF.

The rearrangement links TRBV5-6 to TRBJ1-2; the TRBD1 assignment by TCRdb is unverifiable without DNA. The CDR3 covers 15 residues. Germline CDR1 SGHDT, CDR2 YYEEEE. The CDR3 protein is CASSLGQGLAYGYTF.

This CDR3 is CSVGAEIQETQYF. The chain recombines TRBV29-1 with TRBJ2-5; the TCRdb call, TRBD1, lacks DNA for checking. CDR1 and CDR2 (germline): SQVTM, ANQGSEA. This CDR3 spans 13 amino acids.

The CDR3 loop is CASSAHKGWGANVLTF. V gene TRBV9 combines with J gene TRBJ2-6; the TCRdb D gene call, TRBD1, has no DNA to confirm it. Per the germline V gene, CDR1 is SGDLS and CDR2 is YYNGEE. This CDR3 comprises 16 residues. The full variable domain, in which reference TRBV9 and TRBJ2-6 provide the parts outside the CDR3, is DSGVTQTPKHLITATGQRVTLRCSPRSGDLSVYWYQQSLDQGLQFLIQYYNGEERAKGNILERFSAQQFPDLHSELNLSSLELGDSALYFCASSAHKGWGANVLTFGAGSRLTVL.

The gene calls are TRBV6-1 and TRBJ2-7; TCRdb returns TRBD2, unconfirmable since there is no DNA. In germline, CDR1 is MNHNS, CDR2 SASEGT. The CDR3 consists of 13 residues. CDR3 residues: CASSRGLAYEQYF.

V is TRBV11-1 and J is TRBJ2-6; the TCRdb call, TRBD2, lacks DNA for checking. Germline CDR1 SGHAT, CDR2 FQDESV (reference sequence). The CDR3 is 20 amino acids. CDR3 region: CASSLPGFLAGSSGANVLTF.

J is TRBJ2-5 and V is TRBV7-9; TCRdb picks TRBD2, but there is no DNA to check that call. This CDR3 contains 15 residues. Germline V lookup: CDR1 SEHNR, CDR2 FQNEAQ (reference sequence). CDR3 in amino acids: CASSPVGGTLETQYF.

The rearrangement uses TRBV15 and TRBJ1-1. The CDR3 length is 17 residues. Per germline, CDR1 LNHNV and CDR2 YYDKDF (reference sequence). CDR3: CATSPYRREATNTEAFF.

This chain links TRBV12-3 or TRBV12-4 with TRBJ2-7; without DNA, the TCRdb call of TRBD2 cannot be checked. The CDR3 is 12 amino acids. The CDR3 is CASSSEGGEQYF.

The rearrangement links TRBV6-5 to TRBJ2-1; TCRdb calls TRBD1, which cannot be checked without DNA. Per germline, CDR1 MNHEY and CDR2 SVGAGI. CDR3 length: 11 amino acids. The CDR3 protein is CASIGWGRQFF.

V is TRBV7-3 and J is TRBJ1-1; the D call of TRBD1 rests on TCRdb alone, since no DNA is present to check it. Germline V lookup: CDR1 SGHTA, CDR2 FQGTGA. The CDR3 consists of 15 residues. The CDR3 sequence is CASSLSGQGGTEAFF.

This chain connects TRBV4-2 to TRBJ2-7. Germline assignment: CDR1 LGHNA and CDR2 YNFKEQ. The CDR3 has 13 amino acids. The CDR3 spells CASSQDGAYEQYF.

The V and J genes are TRBV5-5 and TRBJ2-5; there is no DNA to check the TCRdb D call of TRBD1. The CDR3 runs to 16 residues. Per germline, CDR1 SGHKS and CDR2 YYEKEE (reference sequence). CDR3 sequence: CASSFDPWSEQETQYF.

The CDR3 sequence: CASSIGQVQEAFF. The chain has TRBV19 and TRBJ1-1; TCRdb reports TRBD1, a call that lacks DNA to check it against. The CDR3 is 13 amino acids. Germline V gene lookup returns CDR1 LNHDA and CDR2 SQIVND (reference sequence).

The chain has TRBV29-1 and TRBJ2-3; the D gene TCRdb calls, TRBD2, cannot be checked with no DNA. From germline, CDR1 is SQVTM and CDR2 ANQGSEA. CDR3 length equals 14 residues. The CDR3 reads CSVFSGLRVDTQYF.

The rearrangement joins TRBV12-3 or TRBV12-4 to TRBJ1-2; TCRdb names TRBD1, which stays unverified in the absence of DNA. The CDR3 spans 14 residues. CDR3 in amino acids: CASSPDRGLQGYTF.

This chain links TRBV5-1 with TRBJ2-1; TCRdb returns TRBD2, unconfirmable since there is no DNA. Germline CDR1 SGHRS, CDR2 YFSETQ. This CDR3 region has 14 residues. The CDR3 reads CASSLQGGSYEQFF.

The CDR3 loop is CASSLFMAGGLLSGANVLTF. The chain combines TRBV11-2 with TRBJ2-6; the TCRdb D gene call, TRBD2, has no DNA to confirm it. Per the germline V gene, CDR1 is SGHAT and CDR2 is FQNNGV. The CDR3 loop spans 20 amino acids.